This T cell receptor (beta chain) was sequenced during a study of T-cell reconstitution after alpha-beta-depleted transplantation in children. Library preparation (for TCRbeta) was performed with unique molecular identifiers. MiXCR, applied by TCRdb to the PCR reads, yields one record per CDR3 protein. The sample records 250,000 to 350,000 distinct CDR3 sequences, roughly 25% being singletons. The V end was cut by 1 base, the J end by 6 bases, with 19 bases between. Germline V gives CDR1 MGHRA, CDR2 YSYEKL. This CDR3 contains 17 residues. This clonotype was seen only a few times. The input for sequencing was PBMCs, mostly from graft donor cells, taken 180 days after TCRalphabeta/CD19-depleted stem cell transplant. This rearrangement joins TRBV4-1 to TRBJ2-1; D may correspond to TRBD1 or TRBD2 (5 bases each). The clonotype originates from a male patient younger than 18 who had a stem cell transplant for acute lymphoblastic leukemia, so the T cells may come from the graft donor. CDR3: CASSQVLRGVSSNEQFF. In DNA form, the CDR3 reads TGCGCCAGCAGCCAAGTCCTCCGGGGCGTTAGTAGCAATGAGCAGTTCTTC.